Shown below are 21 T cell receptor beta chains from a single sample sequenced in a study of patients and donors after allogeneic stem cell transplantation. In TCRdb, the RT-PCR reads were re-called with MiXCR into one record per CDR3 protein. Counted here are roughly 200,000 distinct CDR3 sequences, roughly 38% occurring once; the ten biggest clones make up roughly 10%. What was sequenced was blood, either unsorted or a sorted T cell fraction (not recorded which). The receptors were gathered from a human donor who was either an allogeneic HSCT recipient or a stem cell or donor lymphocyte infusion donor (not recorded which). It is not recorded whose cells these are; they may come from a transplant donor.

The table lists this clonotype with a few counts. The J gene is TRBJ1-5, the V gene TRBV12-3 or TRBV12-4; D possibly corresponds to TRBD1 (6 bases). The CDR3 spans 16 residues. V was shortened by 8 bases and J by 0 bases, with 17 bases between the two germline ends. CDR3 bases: TGTGCCAGCGGCAAACAGGGTTCCCTTAGCAATCAGCCCCAGCATTTT. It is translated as CASGKQGSLSNQPQHF.

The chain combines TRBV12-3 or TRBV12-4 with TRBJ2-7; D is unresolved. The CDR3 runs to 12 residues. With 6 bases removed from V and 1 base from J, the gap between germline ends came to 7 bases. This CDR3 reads CASSRSSYEQYF. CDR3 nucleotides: TGTGCCAGCAGCCGTTCATCCTACGAGCAGTACTTC.

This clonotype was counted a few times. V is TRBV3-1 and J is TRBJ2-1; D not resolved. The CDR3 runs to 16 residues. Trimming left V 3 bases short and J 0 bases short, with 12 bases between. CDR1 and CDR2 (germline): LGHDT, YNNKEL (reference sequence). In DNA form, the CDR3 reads TGTGCCAGCAGCCATAGGCCCTTGAGCTCCTACAATGAGCAGTTCTTC. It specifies CASSHRPLSSYNEQFF.

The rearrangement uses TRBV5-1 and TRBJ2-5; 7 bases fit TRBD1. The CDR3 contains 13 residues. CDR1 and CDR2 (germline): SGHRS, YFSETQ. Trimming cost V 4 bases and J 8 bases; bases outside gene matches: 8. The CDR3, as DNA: TGCGCCAGCAGCCCGGCGACAGGGATTACCCAGTACTTC. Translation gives CASSPATGITQYF. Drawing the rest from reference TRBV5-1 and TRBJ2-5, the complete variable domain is KAGVTQTPRYLIKTRGQQVTLSCSPISGHRSVSWYQQTPGQGLQFLFEYFSETQRNKGNFPGRFSGRQFSNSRSEMNVSTLELGDSALYLCASSPATGITQYFGPGTRLLVL.

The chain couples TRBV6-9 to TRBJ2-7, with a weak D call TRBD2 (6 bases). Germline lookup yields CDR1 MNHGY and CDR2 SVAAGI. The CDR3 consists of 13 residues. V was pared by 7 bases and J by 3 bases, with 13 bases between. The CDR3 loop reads CASIWDSFYEQYF. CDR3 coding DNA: TGTGCCAGCATCTGGGACTCTTTCTACGAGCAGTACTTC.

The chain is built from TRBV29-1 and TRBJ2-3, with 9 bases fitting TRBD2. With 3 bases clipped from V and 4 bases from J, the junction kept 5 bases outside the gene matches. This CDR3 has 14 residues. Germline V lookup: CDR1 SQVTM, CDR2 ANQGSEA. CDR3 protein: CSVDVSGGADTQYF. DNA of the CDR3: TGCAGCGTTGACGTTAGCGGGGGCGCAGATACGCAGTATTTT.

Written as DNA, the CDR3 is TGTGCCAGCTCACCAGGGACAGGGGGGGATCGGAGTCAGCCCCAGCATTTT. It specifies CASSPGTGGDRSQPQHF. This chain connects TRBV18 to TRBJ1-5, with TRBD1 matching over 11 bases. CDR1 and CDR2 (germline): KGHSH, LQKENI. This CDR3 spans 17 amino acids. With V trimmed by 2 bases and J by 6 bases, 9 bases remained unmatched.

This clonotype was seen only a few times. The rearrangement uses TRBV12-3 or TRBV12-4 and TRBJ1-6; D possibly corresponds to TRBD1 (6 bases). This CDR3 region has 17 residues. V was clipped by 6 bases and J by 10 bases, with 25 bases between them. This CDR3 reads CASSPRPRWDTGSPLHF. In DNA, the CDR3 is TGTGCCAGCAGCCCCCGCCCCCGATGGGACACAGGGTCACCCCTCCACTTT.

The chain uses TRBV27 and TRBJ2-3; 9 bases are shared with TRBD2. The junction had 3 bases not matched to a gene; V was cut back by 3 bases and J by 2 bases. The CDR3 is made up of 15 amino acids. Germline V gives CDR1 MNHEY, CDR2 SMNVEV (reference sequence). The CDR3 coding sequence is TGTGCCAGCAGTTTCTTAGCGGGGGACACAGATACGCAGTATTTT. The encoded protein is CASSFLAGDTDTQYF.

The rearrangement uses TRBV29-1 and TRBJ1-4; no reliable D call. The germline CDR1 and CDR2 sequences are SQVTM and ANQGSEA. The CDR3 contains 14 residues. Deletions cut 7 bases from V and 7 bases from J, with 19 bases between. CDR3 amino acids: CSASPIQGPEKLFF. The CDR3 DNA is TGCAGCGCCAGCCCTATTCAAGGACCTGAAAAACTGTTTTTT.

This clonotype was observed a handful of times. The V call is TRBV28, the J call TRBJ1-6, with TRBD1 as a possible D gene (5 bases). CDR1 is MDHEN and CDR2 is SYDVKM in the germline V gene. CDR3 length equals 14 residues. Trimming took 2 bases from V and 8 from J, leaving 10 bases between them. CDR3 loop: CASSLIRGDSPLHF. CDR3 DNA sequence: TGTGCCAGCAGTTTAATCCGGGGGGATTCACCCCTCCACTTT.

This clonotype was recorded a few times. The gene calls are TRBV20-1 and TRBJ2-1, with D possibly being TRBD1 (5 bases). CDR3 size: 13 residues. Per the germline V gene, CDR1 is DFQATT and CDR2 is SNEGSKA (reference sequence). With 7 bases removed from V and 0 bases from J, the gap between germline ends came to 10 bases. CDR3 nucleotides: TGCAGTGTTAGGGGCCGCTCCTACAATGAGCAGTTCTTC. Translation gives CSVRGRSYNEQFF.

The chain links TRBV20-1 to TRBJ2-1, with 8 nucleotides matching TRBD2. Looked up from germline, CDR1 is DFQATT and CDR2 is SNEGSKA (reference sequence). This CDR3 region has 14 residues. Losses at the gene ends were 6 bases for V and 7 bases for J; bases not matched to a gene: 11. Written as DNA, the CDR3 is TGCAGTGCCAGCATAGCGGGGCCAACGAATGAGCAGTTCTTC. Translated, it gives CSASIAGPTNEQFF.

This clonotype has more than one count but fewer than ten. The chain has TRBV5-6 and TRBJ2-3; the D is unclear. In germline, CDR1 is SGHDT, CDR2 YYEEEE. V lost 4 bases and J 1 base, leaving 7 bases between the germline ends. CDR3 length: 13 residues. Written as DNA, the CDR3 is TGTGCCAGCAGCGCGAAGGGCACAGATACGCAGTATTTT. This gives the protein CASSAKGTDTQYF. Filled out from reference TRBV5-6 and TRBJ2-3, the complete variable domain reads DAGVTQSPTHLIKTRGQQVTLRCSPKSGHDTVSWYQQALGQGPQFIFQYYEEEERQRGNFPDRFSGHQFPNYSSELNVNALLLGDSALYLCASSAKGTDTQYFGPGTRLTVL.

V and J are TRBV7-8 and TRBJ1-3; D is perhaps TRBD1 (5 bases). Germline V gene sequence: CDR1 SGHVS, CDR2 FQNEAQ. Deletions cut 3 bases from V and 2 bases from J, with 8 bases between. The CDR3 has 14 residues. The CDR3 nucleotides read TGTGCCAGCAGCTTCTGGGGCACTGGAAACACCATATATTTT. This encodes CASSFWGTGNTIYF. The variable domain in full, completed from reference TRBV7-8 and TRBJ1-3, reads GAGVSQSPRYKVAKRGQDVALRCDPISGHVSLFWYQQALGQGPEFLTYFQNEAQLDKSGLPSDRFFAERPEGSVSTLKIQRTQQEDSAVYLCASSFWGTGNTIYFGEGSWLTVV.

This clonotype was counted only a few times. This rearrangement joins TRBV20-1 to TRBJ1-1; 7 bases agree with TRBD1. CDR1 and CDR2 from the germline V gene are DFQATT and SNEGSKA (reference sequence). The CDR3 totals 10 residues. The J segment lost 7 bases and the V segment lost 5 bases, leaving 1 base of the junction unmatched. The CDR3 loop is CSAWTGEAFF. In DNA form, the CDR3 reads TGCAGTGCTTGGACAGGTGAAGCTTTCTTT.

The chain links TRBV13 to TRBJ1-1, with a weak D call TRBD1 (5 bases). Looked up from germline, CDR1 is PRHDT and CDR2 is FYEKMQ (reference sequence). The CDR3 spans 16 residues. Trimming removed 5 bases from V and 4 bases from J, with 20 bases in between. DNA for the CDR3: TGTGCCAGCAGCCCCGGGACGGTCCGAATGAGCACTGAAGCTTTCTTT. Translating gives CASSPGTVRMSTEAFF.

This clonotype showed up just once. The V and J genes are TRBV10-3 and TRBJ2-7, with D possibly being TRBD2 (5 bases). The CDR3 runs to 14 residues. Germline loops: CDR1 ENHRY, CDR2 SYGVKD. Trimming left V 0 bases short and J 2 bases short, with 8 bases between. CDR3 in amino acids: CAISESPGTYEQYF. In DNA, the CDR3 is TGTGCCATCAGTGAGTCCCCGGGGACCTACGAGCAGTACTTC.

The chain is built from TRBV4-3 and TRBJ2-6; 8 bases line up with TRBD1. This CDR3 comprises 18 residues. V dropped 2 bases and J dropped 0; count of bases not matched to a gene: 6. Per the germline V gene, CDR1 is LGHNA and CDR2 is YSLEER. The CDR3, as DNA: TGCGCCAGCAGCCAACTGGGACAGGTTTTCTCTGGGGCCAACGTCCTGACTTTC. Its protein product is CASSQLGQVFSGANVLTF.

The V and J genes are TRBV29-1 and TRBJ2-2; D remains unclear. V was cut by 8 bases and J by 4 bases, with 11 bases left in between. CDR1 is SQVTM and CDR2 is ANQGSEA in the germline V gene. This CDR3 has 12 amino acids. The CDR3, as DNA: TGCAGCCTCGACCCGGGCACCGGGGAGCTGTTTTTT. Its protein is CSLDPGTGELFF.

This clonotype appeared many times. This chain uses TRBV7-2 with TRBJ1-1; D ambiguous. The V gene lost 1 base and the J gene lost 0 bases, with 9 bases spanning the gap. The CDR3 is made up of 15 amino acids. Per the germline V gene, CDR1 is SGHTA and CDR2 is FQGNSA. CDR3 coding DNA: TGTGCCAGCAGCTTAGGGCTGAATATGAACACTGAAGCTTTCTTT. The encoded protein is CASSLGLNMNTEAFF.